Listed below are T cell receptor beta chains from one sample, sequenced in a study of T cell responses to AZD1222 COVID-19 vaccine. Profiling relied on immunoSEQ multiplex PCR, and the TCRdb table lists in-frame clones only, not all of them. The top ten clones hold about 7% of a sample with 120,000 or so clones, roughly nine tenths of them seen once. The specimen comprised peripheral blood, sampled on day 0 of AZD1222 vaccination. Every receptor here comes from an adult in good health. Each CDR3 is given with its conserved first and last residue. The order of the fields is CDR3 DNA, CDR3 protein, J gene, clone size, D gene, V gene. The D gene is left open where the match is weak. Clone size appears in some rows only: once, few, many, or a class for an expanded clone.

TGTGCCAGCAGCCGACTAGCGGGAGTCTCGTACGAGCAGTACTTC | CASSRLAGVSYEQYF | TRBJ2-7 | - | TRBD2 | TRBV28
TGTGCCAGCAGTCCCTTCAATGGAGATACGCAGTATTTT | CASSPFNGDTQYF | TRBJ2-3 | - | - | TRBV28
TGTGCCAGCAGTCCACCCGGACAGGTCCCCACGGACACTGAAGCTTTCTTT | CASSPPGQVPTDTEAFF | TRBJ1-1 | - | TRBD1 | TRBV28
TGTGCCAGCAGCTCCCTGACAGGGGACTATGGCTACACCTTC | CASSSLTGDYGYTF | TRBJ1-2 | - | TRBD1 | TRBV7-2
TGTGCCAGTAGTATAGGGGGGACGGTGAACACTGAAGCTTTCTTT | CASSIGGTVNTEAFF | TRBJ1-1 | - | - | TRBV19
TGTGCCAGCAGCAGGGGCCCTTCCTACAATGAGCAGTTCTTC | CASSRGPSYNEQFF | TRBJ2-1 | - | - | TRBV27
TGTGCCAGCAGCGTAGAGGGGGCTCTTGGCTACGAGCAGTACTTC | CASSVEGALGYEQYF | TRBJ2-7 | - | TRBD1 | TRBV9
TGTGCCAGCTCAAATCAGGGCCCAAGCTCCTACAATGAGCAGTTCTTC | CASSNQGPSSYNEQFF | TRBJ2-1 | - | - | TRBV18
TGTGCCAGCAGCTTAGGTGGCGGGAGGAGCTCCGAGCAGTACTTC | CASSLGGGRSSEQYF | TRBJ2-7 | - | TRBD2 | TRBV7-3
TGTGCCAGCAGCCACTACGAGCAGTACTTC | CASSHYEQYF | TRBJ2-7 | - | - | TRBV28
TGTGCCAGCAGCAAGGCGTCCGGTGAAAAACTGTTTTTT | CASSKASGEKLFF | TRBJ1-4 | - | - | TRBV12-3/TRBV12-4
TGTGCCAGCAGTAACGGACAGGGGGTAAACACTGAAGCTTTCTTT | CASSNGQGVNTEAFF | TRBJ1-1 | - | TRBD1 | TRBV6-6
TGTGCCAGCAGTGATCAAGCGGCAGGGTCTCATGAGCAGTTCTTC | CASSDQAAGSHEQFF | TRBJ2-1 | - | - | TRBV6-1
TGTGCCAGCTCACCACGGGGGGGCCCCTACGAGCAGTACTTC | CASSPRGGPYEQYF | TRBJ2-7 | - | - | TRBV18
TGTGCCTGGAGTGTAAGGACAGGGGAGACCCAGTACTTC | CAWSVRTGETQYF | TRBJ2-5 | - | TRBD1 | TRBV30
TGCGCCAGCAGCTTTGGGGGTAACACTGAAGCTTTCTTT | CASSFGGNTEAFF | TRBJ1-1 | - | - | TRBV5-1
TGTGCCAGCAGCCTGTGGGGGATGACTGAAGCTTTCTTT | CASSLWGMTEAFF | TRBJ1-1 | - | - | TRBV5-4
TGCGCCAGCAGTTCAGGGGCCGAAGGAAACACCATATATTTT | CASSSGAEGNTIYF | TRBJ1-3 | - | - | TRBV5-1
TGCAGTGCCATGCAGGACGTTGCTTTCTTT | CSAMQDVAFF | TRBJ1-1 | - | - | TRBV20-1
TGTGCCAGCAGTAAAGGTGGCAGCAATCAGCCCCAGCATTTT | CASSKGGSNQPQHF | TRBJ1-5 | - | - | TRBV28
TGTGCCAGCAGCCCCGGCCAAAAGGGAAATACGCAGTATTTT | CASSPGQKGNTQYF | TRBJ2-3 | - | - | TRBV7-9
TGTGCCAGCTCACCACTCCAGGGGGACACTGAAGCTTTCTTT | CASSPLQGDTEAFF | TRBJ1-1 | - | TRBD1 | TRBV18
TGTGCCAGCAGCGTAGCTCCACTAGCTGTGAATGAGCAGTTCTTC | CASSVAPLAVNEQFF | TRBJ2-1 | - | - | TRBV9
TGTGCCAGCAGCTTAGACAGGGGTTGGACCGGGGAGCTGTTTTTT | CASSLDRGWTGELFF | TRBJ2-2 | - | TRBD1 | TRBV7-9
TGTGCCAGCAGGTCAGCGGGAGCCAGGGAGACCCAGTACTTC | CASRSAGARETQYF | TRBJ2-5 | - | TRBD2 | TRBV2
TGTGCCAGCTCACGATCAAACACAGCGGGAGCCGGGGAGCTGTTTTTT | CASSRSNTAGAGELFF | TRBJ2-2 | - | TRBD2 | TRBV18
TGTGCCAGCAGTTTAGCTGACACCTTTGAAGCTTTCTTT | CASSLADTFEAFF | TRBJ1-1 | - | - | TRBV6-5
TGCGCCAGCAGCTCCGGACGGACGGCAGATGAAAAACTGTTTTTT | CASSSGRTADEKLFF | TRBJ1-4 | - | - | TRBV5-1
TGCGCCAGCAGTGGGCAGGGAAGCAATCAGCCCCAGCATTTT | CASSGQGSNQPQHF | TRBJ1-5 | - | - | TRBV10-2
TGTGCCTGGAGTGGGGGGGGCAATGAGCAGTTCTTC | CAWSGGGNEQFF | TRBJ2-1 | - | TRBD2 | TRBV30
TGTGCCAGCAGTGACGCACAGGGGCTCGACCCGATCACTGAAGCTTTCTTT | CASSDAQGLDPITEAFF | TRBJ1-1 | - | TRBD1 | TRBV25-1
TGTGCCAGCAGCCCCATAGGTCACTCCTACGAGCAGTACTTC | CASSPIGHSYEQYF | TRBJ2-7 | - | - | TRBV11-2
TGTGCCACCAGCAGACTGACAGGGGGAAGAGACACTGAAGCTTTCTTT | CATSRLTGGRDTEAFF | TRBJ1-1 | - | TRBD1 | TRBV15
TGTGCCAGCACTTCCCTTCTTCTAGCTGAAGCTTTCTTT | CASTSLLLAEAFF | TRBJ1-1 | - | - | TRBV28
TGTGCCAGCAGCCCCCCGGGGGTAATCTCCTACAATGAGCAGTTCTTC | CASSPPGVISYNEQFF | TRBJ2-1 | - | - | TRBV5-4
TGTGCCAGTAGTACGCGGGGGGTAGGATCCTACAATGAGCAGTTCTTC | CASSTRGVGSYNEQFF | TRBJ2-1 | - | TRBD2 | TRBV19
TGTGCCAGCAACCTAGCGGGAGGGCCGTACACCGGGGAGCTGTTTTTT | CASNLAGGPYTGELFF | TRBJ2-2 | - | TRBD2 | TRBV5-4
TGTGCCTGGAGTGTCAGGTCTGGGGCCAACGTCCTGACTTTC | CAWSVRSGANVLTF | TRBJ2-6 | - | - | TRBV30
TGTGCCAGCAGCCAACAGGGGTTAGACGGTGAAGGCTACACCTTC | CASSQQGLDGEGYTF | TRBJ1-2 | - | - | TRBV14
TGTGCCAGCAGCTTATACGCTAGCGGGAGGGGCGAGCAGTACTTC | CASSLYASGRGEQYF | TRBJ2-7 | once | TRBD2 | TRBV7-2
TGTGCCAGCAGGGGGACCGGATGGCAAGAGACCCAGTACTTC | CASRGTGWQETQYF | TRBJ2-5 | - | - | TRBV6-5
TGCAGCGGGGGGACTCCCCTAACGGATACGCAGTATTTT | CSGGTPLTDTQYF | TRBJ2-3 | - | - | TRBV29-1
TGTGCCAGCACGGGACAGGGTAATCAGCCCCAGCATTTT | CASTGQGNQPQHF | TRBJ1-5 | - | TRBD1 | TRBV2
TGTGCCAGCAGTCCACAGGGGAGCGCTGAAGCTTTCTTT | CASSPQGSAEAFF | TRBJ1-1 | - | TRBD1 | TRBV12-3/TRBV12-4
TGTGCCACCAGTGATTTTACTAGCGGGAGCACAGATACGCAGTATTTT | CATSDFTSGSTDTQYF | TRBJ2-3 | - | TRBD2 | TRBV24-1
TGTGCCAGCAGGATCACAGATACGCAGTATTTT | CASRITDTQYF | TRBJ2-3 | - | - | TRBV6-9
TGTGCCAGCAGTTCCGGACAGTTCACAGATACGCAGTATTTT | CASSSGQFTDTQYF | TRBJ2-3 | - | - | TRBV6-5
TGTGCCAGTCGACGGACAGGTTCCTCCGAGCAGTACTTC | CASRRTGSSEQYF | TRBJ2-7 | - | TRBD1 | TRBV19
TGCGCCAGCGCGGCGGGAGCAACTAATGAAAAACTGTTTTTT | CASAAGATNEKLFF | TRBJ1-4 | - | - | TRBV5-1
TGTGCCAGCAGCTTGGGTCAGGCAGTCGGCGAGCTGTTTTTT | CASSLGQAVGELFF | TRBJ2-2 | - | - | TRBV5-5
TGCGCCAGCAGCCAGTCTCCGACAGGGGGCATGGAGACCCAGTACTTC | CASSQSPTGGMETQYF | TRBJ2-5 | - | TRBD1 | TRBV4-1